This record covers a single T cell receptor beta chain. Its antigen is unidentified. This specimen belongs to a study of beta chain features in type 1 diabetes. CD45RO/CCR7/CD25/CD127/CD95/CD27 sorting isolated CD4+ naive, central memory, regulatory and stem cell-like memory cells. Since all of the isolated RNA was reverse transcribed, expressed TCRB transcripts were what got sequenced. The read count averaged about 3.6 million across naive, central memory and regulatory T cell samples. Here immunoSEQ multiplex PCR was the method, and the copy in TCRdb shows in-frame clones only, minus some. The sample carries more than 550,000 clones, over 12% recorded once. Study results and limitations: Junctions at VDJ sites from type 1 diabetes patients had fewer insertions and more deletions. In all four CD4+ subsets, TCRB CDR3 length was significantly, moderately reduced in type 1 diabetes. TCRB repertoires of naive, central memory and Treg cells appeared more similar among patients than among healthy donors.

What was sequenced was naive CD4+ T cells from blood. The clonotype originates from a man aged 18-30 years with type 1 diabetes.

CDR3 in DNA: TGTGCCAGCAGCTTTGGGACTAGCGGTTCCTACGAGCAGTACTTC. This gives the protein CASSFGTSGSYEQYF. The J gene is TRBJ2-7, the V gene TRBV7-3; 11 nucleotides align to TRBD2. Germline CDR1 reads SGHTA; CDR2 reads FQGTGA. Unmatched junction bases numbered 2, after V lost 3 bases and J lost 1 base. The CDR3 runs to 15 residues. The whole variable domain, filled in from reference TRBV7-3 and TRBJ2-7, reads GAGVSQTPSNKVTEKGKYVELRCDPISGHTALYWYRQSLGQGPEFLIYFQGTGAADDSGLPNDRFFAVRPEGSVSTLKIQRTERGDSAVYLCASSFGTSGSYEQYFGPGTRLTVT.